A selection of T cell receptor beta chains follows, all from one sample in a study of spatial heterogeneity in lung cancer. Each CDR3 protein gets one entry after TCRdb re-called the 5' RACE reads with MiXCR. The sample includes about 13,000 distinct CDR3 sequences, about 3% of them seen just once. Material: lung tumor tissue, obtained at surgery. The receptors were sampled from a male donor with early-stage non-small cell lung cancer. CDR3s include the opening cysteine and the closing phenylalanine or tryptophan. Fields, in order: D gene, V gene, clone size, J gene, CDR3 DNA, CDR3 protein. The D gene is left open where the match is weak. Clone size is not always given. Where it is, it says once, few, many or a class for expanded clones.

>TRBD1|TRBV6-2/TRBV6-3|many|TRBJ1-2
TGTGCCAGCAGATTGTCGACAGGGTCCTATGGCTACACCTTC
CASRLSTGSYGYTF
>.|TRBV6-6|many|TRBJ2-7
TGTGCCAGCAGACCCGGGACGGAGAGCTCCTACGAGCAGTACTTC
CASRPGTESSYEQYF
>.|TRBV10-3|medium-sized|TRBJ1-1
TGTGCCATCAGTGAGGAAATGGGGAGAACTGAAGCTTTCTTT
CAISEEMGRTEAFF
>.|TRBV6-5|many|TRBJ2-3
TGTGCCAGCAGTTACCGACTCTCTAGCACAGATACGCAGTATTTT
CASSYRLSSTDTQYF
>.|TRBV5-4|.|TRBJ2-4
TGTGCCAGCAGCTTGTTGGGTCGGCAGGCCACAAACATTCAGTACTTC
CASSLLGRQATNIQYF
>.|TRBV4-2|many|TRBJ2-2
TGTGCCAGCAGCCCGGGGACCCCGGAGACCGGGGAGCTGTTTTTT
CASSPGTPETGELFF
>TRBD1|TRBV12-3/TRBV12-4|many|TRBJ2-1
TGTGCCAGCAGCTTCGGGGACAGGGGACTTGGGGAGCAGTTCTTC
CASSFGDRGLGEQFF
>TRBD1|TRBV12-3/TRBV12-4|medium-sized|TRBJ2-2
TGTGCCAGCAGGGCGGACAGGCTAAAGAACACCGGGGAGCTGTTTTTT
CASRADRLKNTGELFF
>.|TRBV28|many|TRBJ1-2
TGTGCCAGCGCCGCGCGGGGGGATGGCTACACCTTC
CASAARGDGYTF
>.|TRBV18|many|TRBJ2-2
TGTGCCAGCTCACCACCCAAGAACACCGGGGAGCTGTTTTTT
CASSPPKNTGELFF
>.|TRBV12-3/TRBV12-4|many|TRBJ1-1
TGTGCCAGCAACCTCTCAGACAGGAACACTGAAGCTTTCTTT
CASNLSDRNTEAFF
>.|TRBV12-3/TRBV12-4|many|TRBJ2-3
TGTGCCAGCAGTATAGGAACCGCTAGCACAGATACGCAGTATTTT
CASSIGTASTDTQYF
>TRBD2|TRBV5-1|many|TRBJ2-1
TGCGCCAGCAGCTTGGATAGTAGTCCAGGGAGGGGCAATGAGCAGTTCTTC
CASSLDSSPGRGNEQFF
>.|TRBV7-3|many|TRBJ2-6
TGTGCCAGCAGCTTAGTAGGGGGTTGGGACTCTGGGGCCAACGTCCTGACTTTC
CASSLVGGWDSGANVLTF
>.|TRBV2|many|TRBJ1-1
TGTGCCAGTCAGGTTCACACTGAAGCTTTCTTT
CASQVHTEAFF
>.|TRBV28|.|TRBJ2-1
TGTGCCAGCAGTTCCTACAATGAGCAGTTCTTC
CASSSYNEQFF
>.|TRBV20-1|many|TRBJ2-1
TGCAGCGTAGTGGGGGGGGGACAGGATTACAATGAGCAGTTCTTC
CSVVGGGQDYNEQFF
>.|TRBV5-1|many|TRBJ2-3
TGCGCCAGCAGCCCCTTTGACAGGTCGGTGGGGGCAGATACGCAGTATTTT
CASSPFDRSVGADTQYF
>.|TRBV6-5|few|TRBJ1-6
TGTGCCAGCAGTCCGCCGGGACAACCTAATTCACCCCTCCACTTT
CASSPPGQPNSPLHF
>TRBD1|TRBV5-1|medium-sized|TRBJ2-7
TGCGCCAGCAGCTTCACAGGGGGCGCGGCCTACGAGCAGTACTTC
CASSFTGGAAYEQYF
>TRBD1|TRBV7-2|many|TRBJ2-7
TGTGCCAGCAGCTTCAGGGGGACCTACGAGCAGTACTTC
CASSFRGTYEQYF
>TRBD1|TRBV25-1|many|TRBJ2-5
TGTGCCAGCAGGAACCCCGACAGGGTAGAAGAGACCCAGTACTTC
CASRNPDRVEETQYF
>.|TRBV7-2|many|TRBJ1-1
TGTGCCAGCAGCTTAGGCGGGGAGGGGGAAACTGAAGCTTTCTTT
CASSLGGEGETEAFF
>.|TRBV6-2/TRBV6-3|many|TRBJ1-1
TGTGCCAGCAGTCTCGTTCCGAACACTGAAGCTTTCTTT
CASSLVPNTEAFF
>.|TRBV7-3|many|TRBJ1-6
TGTGCCAGCAGCTTATCCGGGATGTTAAATTCACCCCTCCACTTT
CASSLSGMLNSPLHF
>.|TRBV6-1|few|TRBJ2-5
TGTGCCAGCAGTGAAGGTTCGGGGGTGGAGACCCAGTACTTC
CASSEGSGVETQYF
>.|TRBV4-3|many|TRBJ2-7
TGCGCCAGCAGCCAAGACCGGGGGGCGGACGAGCAGTACTTC
CASSQDRGADEQYF
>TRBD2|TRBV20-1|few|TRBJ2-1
TGCAGTGCTAGAGATCTACTAGCGGGGCTTAATGAGCAGTTCTTC
CSARDLLAGLNEQFF
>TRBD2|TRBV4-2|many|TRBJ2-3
TGTGCCAGCAGCCAGACTAGCCCGGATACGCAGTATTTT
CASSQTSPDTQYF
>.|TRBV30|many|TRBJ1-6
TGTGCCTGGAGTGTACGAGGCTCCGGTTCACCCCTCCACTTT
CAWSVRGSGSPLHF
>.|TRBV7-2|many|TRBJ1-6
TGTGCCAGCAGCTTACTAAAGCCGAGCTCCTATAATTCACCCCTCCACTTT
CASSLLKPSSYNSPLHF
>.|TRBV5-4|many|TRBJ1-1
TGTGCCAGCAGCTTTTTACAGGGAGAGACTGAAGCTTTCTTT
CASSFLQGETEAFF
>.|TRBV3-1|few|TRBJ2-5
TGTGCCAGCAGCCAAAGTCAGGGGGGCGTGACCCAGTACTTC
CASSQSQGGVTQYF
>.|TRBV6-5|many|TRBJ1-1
TGTGCCAGCAGTTACGCCGGGAGGGCTGAAGCTTTCTTT
CASSYAGRAEAFF
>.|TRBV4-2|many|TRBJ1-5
TGTGCCAGCAGCCAAGATCGGTCTATGGATCAGCCCCAGCATTTT
CASSQDRSMDQPQHF
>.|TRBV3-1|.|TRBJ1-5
TGTGCCAGCAGCCAACAGGGCCAGGGCAATCAGCCCCAGCATTTT
CASSQQGQGNQPQHF
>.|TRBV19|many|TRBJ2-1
TGTGCCAGTAGAATCCCGGGGGCTGAGCAGTTCTTC
CASRIPGAEQFF
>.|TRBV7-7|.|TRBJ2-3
TGTGCTAGCAGCCCAACAGCTACAAAGGGTATCCAGTATTTT
CASSPTATKGIQYF
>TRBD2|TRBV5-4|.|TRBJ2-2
TGTGCCAGCACCCTCCGGGGAACTAGCGGAACCCGCACCGGGGAGCTGTTTTTT
CASTLRGTSGTRTGELFF
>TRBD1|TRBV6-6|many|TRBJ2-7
TGTGCCAGCAGTAGTTCCGGGGACAGGGGGTCCTACGAGCAGTACTTC
CASSSSGDRGSYEQYF
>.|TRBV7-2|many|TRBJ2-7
TGTGCCAGCAGCTTACTTCGGGACTACGAGCAGTACTTC
CASSLLRDYEQYF
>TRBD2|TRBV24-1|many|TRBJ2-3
TGTGCCGCCGGGACTAGCGGGGGTGGCACAGATACGCAGTATTTT
CAAGTSGGGTDTQYF
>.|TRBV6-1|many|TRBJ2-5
TGTGCCAGCAGTCAACAAGAGACCCAGTACTTC
CASSQQETQYF
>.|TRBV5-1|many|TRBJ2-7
TGCGCCAGCAGCTGGGCGGGGGCCTCCTACGAGCAGTACTTC
CASSWAGASYEQYF
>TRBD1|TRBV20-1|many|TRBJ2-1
TGCAGTGCATCCGGGACAGGCTCCTACAATGAGCAGTTCTTC
CSASGTGSYNEQFF
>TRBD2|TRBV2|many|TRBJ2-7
TGTGCCAGCAGTTTATCGGCTAGCGGAACCTACGAGCAGTACTTC
CASSLSASGTYEQYF
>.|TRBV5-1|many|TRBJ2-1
TGCGCCAGCAGGTCCGGGATAGCCTACAATGAGCAGTTCTTC
CASRSGIAYNEQFF
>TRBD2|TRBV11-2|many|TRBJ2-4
TGTGCCAGCAGGGGAGGGGCCGAACTAGCCAAAAACATTCAGTACTTC
CASRGGAELAKNIQYF
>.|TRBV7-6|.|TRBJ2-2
TGTGCCAGCAGCTTAGCGATCGGGGCTCCGAACACCGGGGAGCTGTTTTTT
CASSLAIGAPNTGELFF
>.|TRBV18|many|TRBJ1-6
TGTGCCAGCTCACCACGCACGACAGATGCCCTCCACTTT
CASSPRTTDALHF
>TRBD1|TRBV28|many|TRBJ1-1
TGTGCCAGCAGTTTCCCGACAGGGCTGGACACTGAAGCTTTCTTT
CASSFPTGLDTEAFF
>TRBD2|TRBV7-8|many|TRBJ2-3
TGTGCCAGCAGCTTAGACGGGACTAGCCCTTCAGATACGCAGTATTTT
CASSLDGTSPSDTQYF
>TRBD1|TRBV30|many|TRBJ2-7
TGTGCCTGGAGTGTACTGTCGGGGACAGCTGTCTACGAGCAGTACTTC
CAWSVLSGTAVYEQYF
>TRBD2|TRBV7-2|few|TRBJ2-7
TGTGCCAGCAGCCTAGGCCCGGGAGGGAGAAGTAGCGAGCAGTACTTC
CASSLGPGGRSSEQYF
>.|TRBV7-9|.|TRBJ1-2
TGTGCCAGCAGCCCCACTGAGGGGTATGGCTACACCTTC
CASSPTEGYGYTF
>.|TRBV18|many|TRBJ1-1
TGTGCCAGCTCACCGCCAGGGATCATGAACACTGAAGCTTTCTTT
CASSPPGIMNTEAFF
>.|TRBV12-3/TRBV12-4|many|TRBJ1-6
TGTGCCAGCAGTTTAGGAGGGGTCGTTAATTCACCCCTCCACTTT
CASSLGGVVNSPLHF
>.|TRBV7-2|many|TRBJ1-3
TGTGCCAGCAGCTCACGACAGGTCTCTGGAAACACCATATATTTT
CASSSRQVSGNTIYF